Listed below are T cell receptor beta chains from one sample, sequenced in a study of T-cell reconstitution after alpha-beta-depleted transplantation in children. TCRdb recomputed calls from the PCR reads with MiXCR, one row per CDR3 protein. Of 480,000 or so distinct CDR3 sequences listed, 8% to 11% are singletons. The sequencing here drew on PBMCs, taken before TCRalphabeta/CD19-depleted stem cell transplant. These receptor sequences come from a child aged 2-15 years with inherited bone marrow failure, due to receive a stem cell transplant. The CDR3 runs from the conserved cysteine through the conserved F or W. Each record gives: J gene, V gene, clone size, D gene, CDR3 DNA, CDR3 protein. D genes are given only for firm matches. Expanded clones are given a class, and other clones once, few, many or no size at all.

TRBJ2-7,TRBV9,-,-,TGTGCCAGCGGAGGAGGGCTGAGTACGTTGGAGCAGTACTTC,CASGGGLSTLEQYF
TRBJ2-7,TRBV13,many,-,TGTGCCAGCAGCTTAGGGGGCCTCGAGAGCTCCTACGAGCAGTACTTC,CASSLGGLESSYEQYF
TRBJ2-7,TRBV5-1,many,TRBD2,TGCGCCAGCAGCCTTCTTACTAGCGGGGGATACGAGCAGTACTTC,CASSLLTSGGYEQYF
TRBJ2-1,TRBV27,many,-,TGTGCCAGCAGGGGAAGGCCCTACAATGAGCAGTTCTTC,CASRGRPYNEQFF
TRBJ2-1,TRBV28,many,TRBD2,TGTGCCAGCAGATCACTAGCGGGATCCTACAATGAGCAGTTCTTC,CASRSLAGSYNEQFF
TRBJ2-1,TRBV9,many,-,TGTGCCAGCAGCGTAGATTCGGGTGGTGAGCAGTTCTTC,CASSVDSGGEQFF
TRBJ2-7,TRBV29-1,-,TRBD2,TGCAGCGTTGAGGGACTAGCGGGATCCTCCTACGAGCAGTACTTC,CSVEGLAGSSYEQYF
TRBJ2-3,TRBV5-1,many,TRBD2,TGCGCCAGCAGTTACTACAGTTTCGGGACTAGCGGGAGAGCGCAGTATTTT,CASSYYSFGTSGRAQYF
TRBJ2-1,TRBV5-1,many,TRBD2,TGCGCCAGCAGCTGGGAACTAGCGGGATTAAATGAGCAGTTCTTC,CASSWELAGLNEQFF
TRBJ1-1,TRBV9,-,-,TGTGCCAGCAGCGTAGAGGGACACCTCTCGAACACTGAAGCTTTCTTT,CASSVEGHLSNTEAFF
TRBJ1-6,TRBV20-1,many,-,TGCAGTGCTAGAGGCGCCAATAATTCACCCCTCCACTTT,CSARGANNSPLHF
TRBJ2-7,TRBV9,many,-,TGTGCCAGCAGCGTAGGGATGATGGGGGGGCTATACGAGCAGTACTTC,CASSVGMMGGLYEQYF
TRBJ1-3,TRBV10-2,many,-,TGCGCCAGCAGTGAAGATGGTTCAACTGGAAACACCATATATTTT,CASSEDGSTGNTIYF
TRBJ2-3,TRBV5-1,many,TRBD2,TGCGCCAGCAGCTTGAGAGTAGCGGGAGGGCCAGCGGGAGATACGCAGTATTTT,CASSLRVAGGPAGDTQYF
TRBJ2-1,TRBV20-1,many,TRBD2,TGCAGTGCTAGAGTTGAGGCTAGCGGGTCCTACAATGAGCAGTTCTTC,CSARVEASGSYNEQFF
TRBJ2-7,TRBV13,many,-,TGTGCCAGCAGCCCTGTTCAAGTTCGCGAGCAGTACTTC,CASSPVQVREQYF
TRBJ2-7,TRBV7-9,many,-,TGTGCCAGCGGCCTAACAGGCGAGCAGTACTTC,CASGLTGEQYF
TRBJ2-7,TRBV5-5,many,-,TGTGCCAGCAGCTTGTTTGACGGAAACTACGAGCAGTACTTC,CASSLFDGNYEQYF
TRBJ2-2,TRBV5-1,many,-,TGCGCCAGCAGCTTGGCTACTAGCCCGGGGACCGGGGAGCTGTTTTTT,CASSLATSPGTGELFF
TRBJ2-1,TRBV5-6,-,TRBD2,TGTGCCAGCAGCCCGTTACCGGGACTAGGGGGCAATGAGCAGTTCTTC,CASSPLPGLGGNEQFF
TRBJ2-7,TRBV7-9,many,TRBD1,TGTGCCAGCAGCTTGGACAGGGTCGGCTACGAGCAGTACTTC,CASSLDRVGYEQYF
TRBJ2-1,TRBV5-5,many,TRBD2,TGTGCCAGCAGCTTGGCTCGCACTAGCGGGAACAATGAGCAGTTCTTC,CASSLARTSGNNEQFF
TRBJ1-2,TRBV12-3/TRBV12-4,many,TRBD1,TGTGCCAGCAGTCGACAGGGGGCGCCCGGTGGCTACACCTTC,CASSRQGAPGGYTF
TRBJ2-1,TRBV27,many,-,TGTGCCAGCAGTTTGTCCACCTACAATGAGCAGTTCTTC,CASSLSTYNEQFF
TRBJ1-2,TRBV20-1,-,-,TGCAGTGCTAGAGATATCACTGGCTATGGCTACACCTTC,CSARDITGYGYTF
TRBJ2-7,TRBV6-5,many,-,TGTGCCAGCAGTTACTCGAAGGTTTGGGCAGTCTACGAGCAGTACTTC,CASSYSKVWAVYEQYF
TRBJ2-3,TRBV5-6,many,-,TGTGCCAGCAGCTTGAAAGTCGGCAGCAAGCAGTATTTT,CASSLKVGSKQYF
TRBJ1-4,TRBV9,many,-,TGTGCCAGCAGCGAAAAACAGGGTAGGGCGGATGAAAAACTGTTTTTT,CASSEKQGRADEKLFF
TRBJ2-5,TRBV7-9,many,-,TGTGCCAGCAGCTTTGGATTAGGGGTTCCCGAGACCCAGTACTTC,CASSFGLGVPETQYF
TRBJ2-5,TRBV7-2,-,-,TGTGCCAGCAGCCCCGGGACGACCAAAGAGACCCAGTACTTC,CASSPGTTKETQYF
TRBJ2-7,TRBV7-6,many,-,TGTGCCAGCAGCGTACAGGGCCAAGGAACCTACGAGCAGTACTTC,CASSVQGQGTYEQYF
TRBJ2-3,TRBV11-2,many,-,TGTGCCAGCAGGGCGGAGGGGGCAGATACGCAGTATTTT,CASRAEGADTQYF
TRBJ2-1,TRBV30,-,TRBD1,TGTGCCTGGATGGCCCCCGGACAGGGGAACAATGAGCAGTTCTTC,CAWMAPGQGNNEQFF
TRBJ2-2,TRBV9,many,-,TGTGCCAGCAGCGTAGAGGTGCGTCCCACCGGGGAGCTGTTTTTT,CASSVEVRPTGELFF
TRBJ2-5,TRBV7-2,many,-,TGTGCCAGCAGCTCCCATCGGAACTCAGAGACCCAGTACTTC,CASSSHRNSETQYF
TRBJ2-3,TRBV7-8,-,TRBD2,TGTGCCAGCAGCCCCCGACTAGCGGGACTCACAGATACGCAGTATTTT,CASSPRLAGLTDTQYF
TRBJ1-1,TRBV14,many,-,TGTGCCAGCAGCCCCCAGTTGAACACTGAAGCTTTCTTT,CASSPQLNTEAFF
TRBJ2-7,TRBV10-2,many,-,TGCGCCAGCAGTGGCCTCCCGGGTGGTGCCCCCTACGAGCAGTACTTC,CASSGLPGGAPYEQYF
TRBJ2-3,TRBV3-1,many,-,TGTGCCAGCAGCCAGAATGCCGGAAGAGATACGCAGTATTTT,CASSQNAGRDTQYF
TRBJ2-2,TRBV28,many,TRBD1,TGTGCCAGCAGTTTCAGGGGGCCTACCACCGGGGAGCTGTTTTTT,CASSFRGPTTGELFF
TRBJ2-7,TRBV27,many,-,TGTGCCAGCAGTTTATCGCCCGGATCCTACGAGCAGTACTTC,CASSLSPGSYEQYF